The 15 T cell receptor beta chains below all came from one sample that was sequenced in a study of blood T cell repertoires in COVID-19 (dated by TCRdb to about 2020). Library preparation used the immunoSEQ multiplex PCR assay. Not all clones reach the TCRdb copy of this immuneACCESS table, which keeps in-frame sequences only. Checked studies attribute under half of the gap to unresolved V genes and leave the rest unexplained. The sample data list approximately 330,000 clones, and approximately 88% of these were observed just once. 3.5% to 4% of the sample lies in the top ten. Sequenced sample: peripheral blood. These receptor sequences come from a woman aged 45-60 years with active or convalescent COVID-19.

This chain joins TRBV7-9 and TRBJ1-2, with 7 bases fitting TRBD1. This CDR3 contains 13 residues. Germline loops: CDR1 SEHNR, CDR2 FQNEAQ (reference sequence). With 1 base clipped from V and 6 bases from J, the junction kept 2 bases outside the gene matches. CDR3: CASSLGTGDGYTF. CDR3 sequence (DNA): TGTGCCAGCAGCTTAGGAACAGGGGATGGCTACACCTTC.

The chain joins TRBV19 to TRBJ1-4; the D gene is possibly TRBD1 (6 bases). Trimming removed 4 bases at V and 0 bases at J, with 12 bases between. Germline CDR1 LNHDA, CDR2 SQIVND (reference sequence). This CDR3 spans 16 amino acids. CDR3 amino acids: CASSTRQDATNEKLFF. The CDR3 bases are TGTGCCAGTAGTACCCGACAGGATGCAACTAATGAAAAACTGTTTTTT.

The chain recombines TRBV10-3 with TRBJ1-6; D may be TRBD1 (6 bases). Between the trimmed V and J ends, which lost 2 bases and 8 bases, there was a span of 10 bases. The CDR3 length is 14 residues. Germline loops: CDR1 ENHRY, CDR2 SYGVKD. In DNA form, the CDR3 reads TGTGCCATCAGTGAGAGGGGGTCGGATTCACCCCTCCACTTT. It is translated as CAISERGSDSPLHF.

This clone has just a few counts. The V call is TRBV7-3, the J call TRBJ1-6, with TRBD1 identical over 8 bases. Germline CDR1 and CDR2: SGHTA and FQGTGA. V dropped 3 bases and J dropped 9; count of bases not matched to a gene: 4. The CDR3 is 14 residues long. Written as DNA, the CDR3 is TGTGCCAGCAGCTTGGACAGGGCGGGTTCACCCCTCCACTTT. It codes for CASSLDRAGSPLHF.

The V gene is TRBV25-1, the J gene TRBJ2-1; D gene unclear. Per germline, CDR1 MGHDK and CDR2 SYGVNS. The CDR3 consists of 11 residues. V was pared by 4 bases and J by 6 bases, with 4 bases between. The CDR3 DNA reads as TGTGCCAGCAGTGCCATCAATGAGCAGTTCTTC. Amino acids: CASSAINEQFF.

The chain carries TRBV5-1 and TRBJ2-7; TRBD2 matches 8 bases. V shed 7 bases, J shed 2 bases, and the junction held 20 bases outside the gene matches. The germline gives CDR1 SGHRS, CDR2 YFSETQ. CDR3 length: 18 amino acids. This chain's CDR3 is CASSSGGSGVWGTYEQYF. As DNA, the CDR3 is TGCGCCAGCTCTTCCGGAGGTAGCGGGGTATGGGGGACCTACGAGCAGTACTTC. Full variable domain (rest looked up from reference TRBV5-1 and TRBJ2-7): KAGVTQTPRYLIKTRGQQVTLSCSPISGHRSVSWYQQTPGQGLQFLFEYFSETQRNKGNFPGRFSGRQFSNSRSEMNVSTLELGDSALYLCASSSGGSGVWGTYEQYFGPGTRLTVT.

The chain has TRBV6-5 and TRBJ2-7, with D possibly TRBD1 on 6 matching bases. Trimming left V 2 bases short and J 6 bases short, with 14 bases between. Germline CDR1 MNHEY, CDR2 SVGAGI. This CDR3 region has 14 residues. This chain's CDR3 is CASSYQGKGSEQYF. The CDR3 nucleotides are TGTGCCAGCAGTTACCAGGGGAAGGGAAGCGAGCAGTACTTC.

The J gene is TRBJ2-7, the V gene TRBV4-3; 10 bases fit TRBD1. The CDR3 is 17 residues long. V trimming: 4 bases; J trimming: 3 bases; junction bases outside the gene matches: 12. Per germline, CDR1 LGHNA and CDR2 YSLEER. The CDR3 DNA reads TGCGCCAGCAGCCGGGGACAGGGGACAAGCTCGCACTACGAGCAGTACTTC. Amino acid sequence: CASSRGQGTSSHYEQYF.

This chain joins TRBV28 and TRBJ1-1; TRBD1 might be the D (5 bases). Germline V lookup: CDR1 MDHEN, CDR2 SYDVKM. The V gene lost 5 bases and the J gene lost 1 base, with 20 bases spanning the gap. The CDR3 has 17 residues. As DNA, the CDR3 is TGTGCCAGCAGTGTCGCTAGTCCAGGGAAAGGGAACACTGAAGCTTTCTTT. Protein product: CASSVASPGKGNTEAFF.

V gene TRBV2 combines with J gene TRBJ1-3; the match to TRBD1 covers 7 bases. The CDR3 totals 16 residues. V lost 5 bases, J lost 1 base, and 8 bases stayed unmatched. Germline-derived CDR1 and CDR2 are SNHLY and FYNNEI. The CDR3 sequence: CASSFYQGESGNTIYF. The CDR3, as DNA: TGTGCCAGCAGTTTCTATCAGGGGGAATCTGGAAACACCATATATTTT.

The chain has TRBV25-1 and TRBJ2-2; 7 nucleotides agree with TRBD1. Germline V gives CDR1 MGHDK, CDR2 SYGVNS. The CDR3 runs 15 residues. Unmatched junction bases numbered 5, after V lost 3 bases and J lost 4 bases. The CDR3 DNA reads TGTGCCAGCAGTGATGGCAGGGGGACCACCGGGGAGCTGTTTTTT. Translation gives CASSDGRGTTGELFF.

The chain employs TRBV5-4 and TRBJ2-5, with D perhaps matching TRBD2 (6 bases). V was cut by 4 bases and J by 2 bases, with 9 bases left in between. Germline V gene sequence: CDR1 SGHNT, CDR2 YYREEE (reference sequence). This CDR3 has 13 amino acids. Here the CDR3 reads CASSRSGQETQYF. CDR3 nucleotide sequence: TGTGCCAGCAGCCGGAGCGGGCAAGAGACCCAGTACTTC.

CDR3 loop: CASSATSDYEQYF. The CDR3 DNA reads TGTGCCAGCAGCGCGACTAGCGACTACGAGCAGTACTTC. The chain joins TRBV11-1 to TRBJ2-7, with 8 nucleotides matching TRBD2. V gave up 5 bases and J gave up 3 bases; unmatched junction bases: 3. The CDR3 length is 13 residues. CDR1 is SGHAT and CDR2 is FQDESV in the germline V gene (reference sequence).

This clone was found once. The gene calls are TRBV7-2 and TRBJ2-3; TRBD1 might be the D (9 bases). CDR3 size: 15 residues. The V end was cut by 6 bases, the J end by 6 bases, with 19 bases between. Germline V lookup: CDR1 SGHTA, CDR2 FQGNSA. Here the CDR3 DNA reads TGTGCCAGCAGGATAGCGGGACAGGGAAGTGATACGCAGTATTTT. Amino acids: CASRIAGQGSDTQYF.

This chain uses TRBV7-2 with TRBJ1-2; 7 bases match TRBD1. CDR3 size: 14 residues. V lost 4 bases and J lost 8; bases outside the gene matches: 10. Germline V gives CDR1 SGHTA, CDR2 FQGNSA. DNA of the CDR3: TGTGCCAGCAGCTACACCGTGGCAGGGGGGGGCTACACCTTC. It yields the protein CASSYTVAGGGYTF. Full variable domain (remainder filled in from reference TRBV7-2 and TRBJ1-2): GAGVSQSPSNKVTEKGKDVELRCDPISGHTALYWYRQSLGQGLEFLIYFQGNSAPDKSGLPSDRFSAERTGGSVSTLTIQRTQQEDSAVYLCASSYTVAGGGYTFGSGTRLTVV.